This T cell receptor beta chain came from a study of Ad26.COV2.S vaccination and SARS-CoV-2 variants. V dropped 3 bases and J dropped 3 bases, with 11 bases sitting between them. Germline assignment: CDR1 MNHEY and CDR2 SVGEGT. This CDR3 has 14 amino acids. The data were produced by immunoSEQ multiplex PCR, yet TCRdb's version contains in-frame clones alone and is incomplete. Here the sample spans about 97,000 clones, roughly 75% being singletons. This clone came up once. The specimen was peripheral blood, collected after recovery from COVID-19. This chain uses TRBV6-2 or TRBV6-3 with TRBJ1-2, with D possibly matching TRBD1 (6 bases). The receptor comes from a human donor who had recovered from COVID-19. Here the CDR3 reads CASSYRQDHYGYTF. CDR3 bases: TGTGCCAGCAGTTATAGACAGGACCACTATGGCTACACCTTC.